A selection of T cell receptor beta chains follows, all from one sample in a study of blood T cell repertoires in COVID-19. Sequencing used immunoSEQ multiplex PCR; TCRdb keeps in-frame clones, though not all of them. The table has fewer than 500,000 clones, around 87% seen once. Sequencing used PBMCs or T cells enriched from blood (not recorded which). The receptors here all came from a man aged 25 to 40 who had recovered from COVID-19. Each CDR3 is given with its conserved first and last residue. Fields, in order: CDR3 length, J gene, V gene, CDR3 protein.

15,TRBJ2-1,TRBV4-1,CASSHSGQGDNEQFF
15,TRBJ2-7,TRBV3-1/TRBV3-2,CASSQDASGGYEQYF
14,TRBJ1-6,TRBV5-4,CASSLIGDGSPLHF
13,TRBJ2-5,TRBV4-2,CASARGTQETQYF
15,TRBJ1-5,TRBV18,CASSPPGGYNQPQHF
12,TRBJ2-7,TRBV10-3,CARGGSSYEQYF
16,TRBJ1-4,TRBV11-2,CASSFGWGRGNEKLFF
14,TRBJ1-4,TRBV6-2/TRBV6-3,CASSYAGLEEKLFF
11,TRBJ1-1,TRBV6-5,CASKTGTEAFF
13,TRBJ1-3,TRBV2,CASSATSGNTIYF
15,TRBJ1-5,TRBV2,CASSQGQSGDQPQHF